Sequencing of this T cell receptor (beta chain) was carried out in a study of identical twins. The CDR3 runs 16 residues. The V and J ends lost 3 bases and 5 bases, in that order; junction bases with no gene match: 7. Per germline, CDR1 SGHTA and CDR2 FQGNSA. In this sample, this clonotype turned up a few times. What it recognizes is unknown. The study, taken as a whole, reports: With abundant cord blood beta clonotypes, insertions were fewer; memory repertoires showed no such pattern. Out-of-frame sharing of TCR alpha in monozygotic twins was underestimated by models.

TCRdb reprocessed the 5' RACE reads with MiXCR, giving one entry per CDR3 protein. The sample records approximately 550,000 distinct CDR3 sequences, approximately 20% being singletons. These data were likewise used in another study, on yellow fever vaccine responses in identical twins. As that study records: It has been reported that, in twins, the vaccine T cell response seemed partly convergent and partly personalized.

This chain connects TRBV7-2 to TRBJ2-3, with 11 bases identical to TRBD2. The sample comprised CD4+ T cells sorted from blood. This sequence was found in a young woman in good health. CDR3: CASSLIAGGPVDTQYF. The CDR3 DNA sequence: TGTGCCAGCAGCTTGATAGCGGGGGGGCCGGTAGATACGCAGTATTTT.